This is a list of T cell receptor beta chains from one sample in a study of blood T cells in healthy people across ages. TCRdb reanalysed the 5' RACE reads using MiXCR and keeps one entry per CDR3 protein. The sample contains around 800,000 distinct CDR3 sequences, roughly 26% of which appear only once. This sample was also put to use in a study of T cells of mothers and their children.

Sequencing was done on a sample of blood. These receptors all stem from a boy between 10 and 17 years old in good health. Each CDR3 is given with its conserved first and last residue. D genes are given only for firm matches. A row's size may be missing; if present it is once, few, many or a size class.

v_gene	j_gene	abundance	d_gene	CDR3aa	CDR3nt
TRBV30	TRBJ1-4	NA	NA	CACLMNPRLRLFF	TGTGCCTGCCTGATGAACCCCCGGTTGAGACTGTTTTTT
TRBV27	TRBJ2-7	few	NA	CASGREHEQYF	TGTGCCAGCGGAAGGGAACACGAGCAGTACTTC
TRBV5-1	TRBJ2-5	NA	NA	CASSTDRRRDQYF	TGCGCCAGCAGCACGGACCGCCGGAGGGACCAGTACTTC
TRBV20-1	TRBJ1-1	few	NA	CSATHTGTEAFF	TGCAGTGCTACACATACGGGCACTGAAGCTTTCTTT
TRBV28	TRBJ2-4	NA	NA	CASSFRNRDSGRNIQYF	TGTGCCAGCAGTTTCAGGAACCGCGACTCCGGCAGAAACATTCAGTACTTC
TRBV5-1	TRBJ1-4	few	NA	CASGDGEGHEKLFF	TGCGCCAGCGGGGACGGCGAAGGGCATGAAAAACTGTTTTTT
TRBV5-5	TRBJ1-5	few	NA	CASSEWVGANQPQHF	TGTGCCAGCAGCGAGTGGGTCGGGGCGAATCAGCCCCAGCATTTT
TRBV7-3	TRBJ2-3	NA	NA	CASSPKGPSTDTQYF	TGTGCCAGCAGCCCAAAGGGACCGAGCACAGATACGCAGTATTTT
TRBV5-1	TRBJ1-4	NA	NA	CASSLGGSEKLFF	TGCGCCAGCAGCTTGGGAGGGAGTGAAAAACTGTTTTTT
TRBV25-1	TRBJ2-5	NA	NA	CASSEPGGRDQETQYF	TGTGCCAGCAGTGAACCCGGAGGCAGGGACCAAGAGACCCAGTACTTC
TRBV5-1	TRBJ2-3	NA	NA	CASSLERGASTDTQYF	TGCGCCAGCAGCTTGGAACGGGGGGCTAGCACAGATACGCAGTATTTT
TRBV27	TRBJ2-3	few	TRBD2	CASSLSGGLSDTQYF	TGTGCCAGCAGTTTATCGGGGGGGTTGTCAGATACGCAGTATTTT
TRBV24-1	TRBJ2-1	NA	NA	CATSEFNFNEQFF	TGTGCCACCAGTGAATTCAACTTCAATGAGCAGTTCTTC
TRBV20-1	TRBJ1-1	once	NA	CSAQRGATEAFF	TGCAGTGCGCAAAGGGGAGCCACTGAAGCTTTCTTT
TRBV2	TRBJ2-4	NA	NA	CASSGDLGKNIQYF	TGTGCCAGCAGTGGTGACTTAGGCAAAAACATTCAGTACTTC
TRBV20-1	TRBJ2-1	few	TRBD2	CSARRRGAISYNEQFF	TGCAGTGCTAGGCGGCGGGGGGCGATCTCCTACAATGAGCAGTTCTTC
TRBV5-1	TRBJ2-1	NA	TRBD1	CASYVTGATYNEQFF	TGCGCCAGTTACGTTACAGGGGCGACCTACAATGAGCAGTTCTTC
TRBV11-3	TRBJ1-5	few	NA	CASSLVGAPNQPQHF	TGTGCCAGCAGCTTAGTAGGCGCGCCAAATCAGCCCCAGCATTTT